The rows below give T cell receptor beta chains drawn from one sample of a study of shared clonotypes between healthy human individuals. Sequenced by immunoSEQ multiplex PCR; TCRdb stores in-frame clones only, minus some. The table has 950,000 to 1,100,000 clones, around 74% seen once; the top ten hold about 1.4%. The specimen was memory CD4+ T cells sorted from blood. The receptors here all came from a man in his late teens or twenties in good health. Both conserved end residues are part of each CDR3. The D gene is left open where the match is weak.

v_call,d_call,cdr3_aa
TRBV6-6,-,CASSWGGVGELFF
TRBV11-2,TRBD2,CASSLAGGRPFF
TRBV7-2,-,CASSLEWWGPEGTEAFF
TRBV7-9,-,CASSSLGYEQYF
TRBV10-3,TRBD1,CAISERQGDQPQHF
TRBV28,-,CASSFGGHGQPQHF
TRBV18,TRBD2,CASSPTSGTSTDTQYF
TRBV7-3,-,CASSTGGNTEAFF
TRBV30,TRBD1,CAWSALTGGGSTEAFF
TRBV9,TRBD1,CASSVEGGQGWDTQYF
TRBV29-1,-,CSVAARLNTEAFF
TRBV6-5,-,CASSYRTHRDGYTF
TRBV19,TRBD2,CASSIGTSGPNQETQYF
TRBV5-1,TRBD1,CASSGDRGRGEAFF
TRBV28,-,CGAGGSNEKLFF
TRBV18,TRBD2,CASSPGTSAVYEQYF
TRBV4-1,-,CASSQEAGSKDQPQHF
TRBV19,-,CASSIKWNSPLHF
TRBV28,TRBD1,CASSPRQGWQYF
TRBV11-2,-,CASSFAVGNTIYF
TRBV11-2,TRBD2,CASSLAGAGLAGSGQFF
TRBV6-4,-,CASSVDGSSGNTIYF
TRBV27,-,CASSFSQGRIGYTF
TRBV9,TRBD1,CASSTRVGTGGFGNTIYF
TRBV11-2,TRBD1,CASSDGQGTYNEQFF
TRBV2,TRBD1,CASSGTGVEQYF
TRBV2,-,CASTPRQQASYEQYF
TRBV28,-,CASSLLWGSLEKLFF
TRBV18,-,CASSPSGGGNQPQHF
TRBV5-4,-,CATSWGASPNYGYTF
TRBV6-4,-,CASSGGDEQYF